Sequencing of this TCR beta chain was carried out in a study of T-cell memory formation after mild COVID-19. For the study at large: TCR clusters mostly belonged to single donors. The study's findings and limits: Memory cells collected pre-infection included some clones that later responded, suggesting cross-reactive memory joined.

This CDR3 spans 16 amino acids. The V and J ends lost 4 bases and 3 bases respectively, with 19 bases between them. Germline loops: CDR1 SGHTA, CDR2 FQGTGA. TCRdb reanalysed the 5' RACE reads using MiXCR and keeps one entry per CDR3 protein. The data show 140,000 to 150,000 distinct CDR3 sequences, roughly 19% seen once. This clonotype came up many times. As yet, its antigen is unknown. The sample consisted of PBMCs or a T cell subset sorted from them (not recorded which). The clonotype comes from an adult woman who had mild COVID-19 (a few samples of this study predate the infection). Cell type and time point are not known. The rearrangement joins TRBV7-3 to TRBJ2-7; a possible D gene is TRBD2 (6 bases). The CDR3 bases are TGTGCCAGCAGCTCGGCAGCGGGTACCCCGGGCTACGAGCAGTACTTC. Protein product: CASSSAAGTPGYEQYF.